This T cell receptor beta chain comes out of a study of OX40 agonist ivuxolimab in advanced cancers. For the study at large: It was ivuxolimab, an agonistic anti-OX40 (CD134) antibody, that patients were treated with.

Assay used: immunoSEQ multiplex PCR; TCRdb lists only in-frame clones, some missing. This sample has tens of thousands of clones, with around 77% found just once. The CDR3 runs 13 residues. The V end lost 3 bases, the J end lost 3 bases, and 8 bases lay between the germline ends. Germline CDR1 and CDR2: SEHNR and FQNEAQ (reference sequence). The source was CD4+ or CD8+ T cells sorted from blood, collected in a trial of the OX40 agonist ivuxolimab. The receptor was derived from an adult with an advanced solid tumor such as melanoma, head and neck, liver or kidney cancer. This chain connects TRBV7-9 to TRBJ1-2; D gene ambiguous. CDR3 loop: CASSLGGYYGYTF. The CDR3 DNA reads as TGTGCCAGCAGCTTGGGCGGATACTATGGCTACACCTTC.